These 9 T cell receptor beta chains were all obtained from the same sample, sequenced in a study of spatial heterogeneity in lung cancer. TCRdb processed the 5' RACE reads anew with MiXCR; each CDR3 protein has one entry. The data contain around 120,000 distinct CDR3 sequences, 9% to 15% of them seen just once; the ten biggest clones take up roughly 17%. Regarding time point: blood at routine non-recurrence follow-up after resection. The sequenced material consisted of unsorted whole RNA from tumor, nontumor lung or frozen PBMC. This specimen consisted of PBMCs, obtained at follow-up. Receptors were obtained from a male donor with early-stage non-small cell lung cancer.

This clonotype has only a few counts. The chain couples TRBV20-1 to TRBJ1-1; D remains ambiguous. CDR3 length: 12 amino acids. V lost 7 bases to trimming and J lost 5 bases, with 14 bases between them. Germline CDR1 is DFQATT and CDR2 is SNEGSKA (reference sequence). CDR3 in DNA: TGCAGTGTTGAGCCAGCGGGGACTGAAGCTTTCTTT. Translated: CSVEPAGTEAFF.

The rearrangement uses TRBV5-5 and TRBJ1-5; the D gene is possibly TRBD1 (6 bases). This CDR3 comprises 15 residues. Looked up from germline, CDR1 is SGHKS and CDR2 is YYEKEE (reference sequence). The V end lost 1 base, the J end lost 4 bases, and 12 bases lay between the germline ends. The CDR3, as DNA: TGTGCCAGCAGCTTGCGGACAGCTCGTAATCAGCCCCAGCATTTT. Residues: CASSLRTARNQPQHF.

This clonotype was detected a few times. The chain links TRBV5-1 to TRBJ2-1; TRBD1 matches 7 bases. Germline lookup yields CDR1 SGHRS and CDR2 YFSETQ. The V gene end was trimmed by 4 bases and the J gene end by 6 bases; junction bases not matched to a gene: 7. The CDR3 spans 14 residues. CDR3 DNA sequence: TGCGCCAGCAGCGAGGGACAGCCCTTCAATGAGCAGTTCTTC. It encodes CASSEGQPFNEQFF.

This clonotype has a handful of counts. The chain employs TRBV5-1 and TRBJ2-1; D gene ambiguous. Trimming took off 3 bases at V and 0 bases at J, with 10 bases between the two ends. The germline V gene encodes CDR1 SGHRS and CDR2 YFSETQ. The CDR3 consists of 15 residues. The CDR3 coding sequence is TGCGCCAGCAGCTGGGTGTCGAGCTCCTACAATGAGCAGTTCTTC. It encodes CASSWVSSSYNEQFF.

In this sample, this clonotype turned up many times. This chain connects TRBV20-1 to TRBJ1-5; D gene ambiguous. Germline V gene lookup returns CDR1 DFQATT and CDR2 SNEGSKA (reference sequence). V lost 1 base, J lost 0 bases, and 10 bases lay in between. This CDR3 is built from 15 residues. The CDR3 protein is CSARADGYSNQPQHF. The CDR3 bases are TGCAGTGCTAGAGCCGACGGTTATAGCAATCAGCCCCAGCATTTT.

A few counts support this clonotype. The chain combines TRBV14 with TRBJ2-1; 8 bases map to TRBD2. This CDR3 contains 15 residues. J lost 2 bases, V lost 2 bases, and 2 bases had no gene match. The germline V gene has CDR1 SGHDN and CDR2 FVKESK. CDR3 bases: TGTGCCAGCAGCCAACGGCGGGGGGCCTACAATGAGCAGTTCTTC. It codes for CASSQRRGAYNEQFF.

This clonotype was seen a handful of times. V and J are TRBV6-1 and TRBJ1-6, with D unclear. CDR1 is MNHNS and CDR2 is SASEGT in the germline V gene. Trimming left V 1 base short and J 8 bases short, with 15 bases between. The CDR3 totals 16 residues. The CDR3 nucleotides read TGTGCCAGCAGTGAAGTCGTGGGGTTAGGAGATTCACCCCTCCACTTT. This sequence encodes CASSEVVGLGDSPLHF.

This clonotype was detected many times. For the CDR3, the DNA is TGCAGCGTTTTGGCGCAAGAGACCCAGTACTTC. This gives the protein CSVLAQETQYF. V is TRBV29-1 and J is TRBJ2-5; D is undetermined. This CDR3 is built from 11 residues. The germline V and J ends were trimmed by 5 bases and 2 bases, with 6 bases remaining between them. CDR1 is SQVTM and CDR2 is ANQGSEA in the germline V gene.

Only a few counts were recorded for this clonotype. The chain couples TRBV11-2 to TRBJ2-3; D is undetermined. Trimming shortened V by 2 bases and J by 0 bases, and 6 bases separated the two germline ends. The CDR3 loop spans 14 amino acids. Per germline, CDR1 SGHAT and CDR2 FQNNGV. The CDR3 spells CASSLLRSTDTQYF. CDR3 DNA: TGTGCCAGCAGCTTACTAAGGAGCACAGATACGCAGTATTTT. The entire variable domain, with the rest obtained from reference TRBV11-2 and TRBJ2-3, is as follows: EAGVAQSPRYKIIEKRQSVAFWCNPISGHATLYWYQQILGQGPKLLIQFQNNGVVDDSQLPKDRFSAERLKGVDSTLKIQPAKLEDSAVYLCASSLLRSTDTQYFGPGTRLTVL.